This T cell receptor (beta chain) appears in the sequencing data of a study of early T cells in non-severe SARS-CoV-2 infection. Study-level background: Sequencing was performed on bulk RNA from unsorted whole blood, leaving chains unpaired.

Unique molecular identifier tags were affixed to discrete cDNA molecules. MiXCR, run by TCRdb on the 5' RACE reads, gives a single entry per CDR3 protein. The sample lists 25,000 to 30,000 distinct CDR3 sequences; 4.4% were seen once. This clonotype was recorded at least ten times. The antigen is undetermined. CDR1 DFQATT and CDR2 SNEGSKA come from the germline V gene (reference sequence). The CDR3 runs to 15 residues. Trimming removed 2 bases from V and 3 bases from J; junction bases left unmatched: 4. Study findings and constraints: CD4 and private specificities were missed by VDJdb matching, which favored anti-spike CD8 responses.

The sample taken for sequencing was whole blood. This TCR was sampled from an adult who was a healthcare worker with PCR-confirmed SARS-CoV-2 infection or an uninfected control (not recorded which). The J gene is TRBJ2-5, the V gene TRBV20-1, with 12 bases matching TRBD2. CDR3 sequence reads: CSARMTSGREETQYF. DNA of the CDR3: TGCAGTGCTAGAATGACTAGCGGGAGAGAAGAGACCCAGTACTTC.